Listed below are T cell receptor beta chains from one sample, sequenced in a study of blood T cell repertoires in COVID-19. The assay was immunoSEQ multiplex PCR, and TCRdb's table has in-frame clones only and misses some. The sample lists some 80,000 clones; around 83% were seen once. What was sequenced was peripheral blood. All receptors derive from a woman aged 45-59 years with acute or convalescent COVID-19. The CDR3 runs from the conserved cysteine through the conserved F or W. D genes are given only for firm matches. Clone size, where shown, is once, few, many, or a class for clones that have expanded.

v_gene: TRBV11-1
j_gene: TRBJ1-2
d_gene: TRBD1
abundance: once
CDR3nt: TGTGCCAGCAGCCCCAAAGGACAGGGGGCGGCCTACACCTTC
CDR3aa: CASSPKGQGAAYTF

v_gene: TRBV5-5
j_gene: TRBJ2-1
d_gene: TRBD2
abundance: -
CDR3nt: TGTGCCAGCAGCACAACTAGCGGGGTAAAAAATGAGCAGTTCTTC
CDR3aa: CASSTTSGVKNEQFF

v_gene: TRBV6-5
j_gene: TRBJ1-1
d_gene: TRBD1
abundance: -
CDR3nt: TGTGCCAGCAGGGACAGGGCTCAGGCTTTCTTT
CDR3aa: CASRDRAQAFF

v_gene: TRBV18
j_gene: TRBJ1-4
d_gene: -
abundance: -
CDR3nt: TGTGCCAGCTCACCTGGCCAGGGTCGAGAAAAACTGTTTTTT
CDR3aa: CASSPGQGREKLFF

v_gene: TRBV3-1/TRBV3-2
j_gene: TRBJ1-1
d_gene: -
abundance: -
CDR3nt: TGTGCCAGCAGCCAAGAGTCAGACAAAATGAACACTGAAGCTTTCTTT
CDR3aa: CASSQESDKMNTEAFF

v_gene: TRBV7-2
j_gene: TRBJ2-7
d_gene: TRBD2
abundance: -
CDR3nt: TGTGCCAGCAGCTTCGGGACTAGCGGAGCTTACTACGAGCAGTACTTC
CDR3aa: CASSFGTSGAYYEQYF

v_gene: TRBV10-1
j_gene: TRBJ2-1
d_gene: -
abundance: -
CDR3nt: TGCGCCAGCCAGACGCGGGATGAGCAGTTCTTC
CDR3aa: CASQTRDEQFF

v_gene: TRBV6-2/TRBV6-3
j_gene: TRBJ2-7
d_gene: TRBD1
abundance: -
CDR3nt: TGTGCCAGCAGCCCGGCAGGGGGCGGCTACTACGAGCAGTACTTC
CDR3aa: CASSPAGGGYYEQYF

v_gene: TRBV11-2
j_gene: TRBJ1-3
d_gene: TRBD1
abundance: -
CDR3nt: TGTGCCAGCAGCCCCGACAGGGTTGGAAACACCATATATTTT
CDR3aa: CASSPDRVGNTIYF

v_gene: TRBV6-5
j_gene: TRBJ1-3
d_gene: -
abundance: -
CDR3nt: TGTGCCAGCACACCCGTCCCCGGGGCTGGAAACACCATATATTTT
CDR3aa: CASTPVPGAGNTIYF

v_gene: TRBV5-5
j_gene: TRBJ1-2
d_gene: TRBD1
abundance: -
CDR3nt: TGTGCCAGCAGACGACAGGGACAAACGAGCTACACCTTC
CDR3aa: CASRRQGQTSYTF

v_gene: TRBV10-3
j_gene: TRBJ1-1
d_gene: -
abundance: -
CDR3nt: TGTGCCATCAGTGTTGGGGAGCCGAACACTGAAGCTTTCTTT
CDR3aa: CAISVGEPNTEAFF

v_gene: TRBV3-1/TRBV3-2
j_gene: TRBJ2-3
d_gene: -
abundance: -
CDR3nt: TGTGCCAGCAGCCAACCAGGGACAGATACGCAGTATTTT
CDR3aa: CASSQPGTDTQYF

v_gene: TRBV5-4
j_gene: TRBJ1-5
d_gene: TRBD1
abundance: -
CDR3nt: TGTGCCAGCAGTCGGGACAGGGGGCGCGAAAATAGCAATCAGCCCCAGCATTTT
CDR3aa: CASSRDRGRENSNQPQHF

v_gene: TRBV18
j_gene: TRBJ2-1
d_gene: TRBD1
abundance: -
CDR3nt: TGTGCCAGCTCACCACGGACAGGGGGTATCAATGAGCAGTTCTTC
CDR3aa: CASSPRTGGINEQFF

v_gene: TRBV7-9
j_gene: TRBJ2-2
d_gene: TRBD1
abundance: -
CDR3nt: TGTGCCAGCAGCGCCCGCCCCCAGGGGGCGAACACCGGGGAGCTGTTTTTT
CDR3aa: CASSARPQGANTGELFF

v_gene: TRBV15
j_gene: TRBJ1-5
d_gene: TRBD1
abundance: -
CDR3nt: TGTGCCACCAGCAGCGAAAGACAGGGAGGTCAGCCCCAGCATTTT
CDR3aa: CATSSERQGGQPQHF

v_gene: TRBV6-5
j_gene: TRBJ2-1
d_gene: TRBD1
abundance: -
CDR3nt: TGTGCCAGCAGTTACAACGGACAGGGCCCATACAATGAGCAGTTCTTC
CDR3aa: CASSYNGQGPYNEQFF

v_gene: TRBV9
j_gene: TRBJ2-7
d_gene: TRBD1
abundance: once
CDR3nt: TGTGCCAGCAGCCCACGAGGGGCCGGGACAGGAAGGTACGAGCAGTACTTC
CDR3aa: CASSPRGAGTGRYEQYF

v_gene: TRBV2
j_gene: TRBJ1-6
d_gene: -
abundance: -
CDR3nt: TGTGCCAGCAGGGCAGAATATAATTCACCCCTCCACTTT
CDR3aa: CASRAEYNSPLHF

v_gene: TRBV27
j_gene: TRBJ1-1
d_gene: -
abundance: -
CDR3nt: TGTGCCAGCACCCCCCAGGGAAGAGCCCCTGAAGCTTTCTTT
CDR3aa: CASTPQGRAPEAFF

v_gene: TRBV7-2
j_gene: TRBJ1-3
d_gene: -
abundance: -
CDR3nt: TGTGCCAGCAGCTTAGGCTTGGGCTCGGGAAACACCATATATTTT
CDR3aa: CASSLGLGSGNTIYF